The sequence of this T cell receptor (beta chain) was determined in a study of cytomegalovirus exposure and HLA in healthy donors. Each of the donors was a healthy bone marrow donor. V dropped 1 base and J dropped 4; count of bases not matched to a gene: 5. The CDR3 is made up of 14 amino acids. Germline V gives CDR1 SQVTM, CDR2 ANQGSEA. Study-wide points: HLA-A and HLA-B allele assignments for most subjects were reportedly predicted accurately using TCR beta sequences.

Primers: 60 Vbeta forward and 13 Jbeta reverse. TCRdb's table, derived via immunoSEQ multiplex PCR, lists solely in-frame clones and lacks some. The sample contains some 170,000 clones, around 70% of which appear only once. Points on this clone: The antigen remains unidentified.

This sequence was found in a man aged 18 to 29 in good health and CMV-seropositive. The V gene is TRBV29-1, the J gene TRBJ2-3, with 7 bases matching TRBD2. Source material: PBMCs. CDR3 residues: CSVEAGGVPDTQYF. CDR3 coding DNA: TGCAGCGTTGAAGCGGGAGGAGTCCCAGATACGCAGTATTTT.